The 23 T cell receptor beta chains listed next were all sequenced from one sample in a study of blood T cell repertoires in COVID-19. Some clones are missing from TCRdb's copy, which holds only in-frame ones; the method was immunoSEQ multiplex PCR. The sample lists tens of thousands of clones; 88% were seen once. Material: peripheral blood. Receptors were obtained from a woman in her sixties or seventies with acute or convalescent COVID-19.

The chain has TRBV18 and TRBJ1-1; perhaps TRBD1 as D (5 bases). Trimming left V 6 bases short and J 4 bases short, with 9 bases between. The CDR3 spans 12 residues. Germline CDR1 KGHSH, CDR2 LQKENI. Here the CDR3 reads CASSPDSTEAFF. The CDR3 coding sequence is TGTGCCAGCTCCCCCGACAGCACTGAAGCTTTCTTT.

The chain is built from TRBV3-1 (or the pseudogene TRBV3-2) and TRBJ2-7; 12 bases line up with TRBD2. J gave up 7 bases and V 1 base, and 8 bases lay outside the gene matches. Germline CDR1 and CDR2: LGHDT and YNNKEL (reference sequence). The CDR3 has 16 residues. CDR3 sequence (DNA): TGTGCCAGCAGCCAAGGGTTGACTAGCGGGAGTCTAGAGCAGTACTTC. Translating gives CASSQGLTSGSLEQYF.

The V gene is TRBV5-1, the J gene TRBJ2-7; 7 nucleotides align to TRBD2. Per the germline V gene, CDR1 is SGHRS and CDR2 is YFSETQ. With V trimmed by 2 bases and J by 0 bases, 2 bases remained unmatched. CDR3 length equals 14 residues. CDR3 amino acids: CASSLAGSSYEQYF. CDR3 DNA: TGCGCCAGCAGCTTAGCGGGAAGCTCCTACGAGCAGTACTTC.

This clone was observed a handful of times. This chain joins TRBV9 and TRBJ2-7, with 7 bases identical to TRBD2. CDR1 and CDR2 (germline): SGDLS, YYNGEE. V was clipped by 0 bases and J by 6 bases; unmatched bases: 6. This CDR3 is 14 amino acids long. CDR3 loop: CASSVEGGRGEQYF. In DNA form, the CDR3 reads TGTGCCAGCAGCGTAGAAGGAGGGAGGGGCGAGCAGTACTTC. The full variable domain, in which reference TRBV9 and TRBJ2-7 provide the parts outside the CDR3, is DSGVTQTPKHLITATGQRVTLRCSPRSGDLSVYWYQQSLDQGLQFLIQYYNGEERAKGNILERFSAQQFPDLHSELNLSSLELGDSALYFCASSVEGGRGEQYFGPGTRLTVT.

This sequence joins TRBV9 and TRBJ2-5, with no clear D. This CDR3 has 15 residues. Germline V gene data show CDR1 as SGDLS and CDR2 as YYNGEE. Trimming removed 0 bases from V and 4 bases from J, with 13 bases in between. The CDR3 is CASSVGGSPGETQYF. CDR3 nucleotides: TGTGCCAGCAGCGTAGGTGGCTCCCCGGGAGAGACCCAGTACTTC. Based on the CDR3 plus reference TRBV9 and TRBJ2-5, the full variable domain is DSGVTQTPKHLITATGQRVTLRCSPRSGDLSVYWYQQSLDQGLQFLIQYYNGEERAKGNILERFSAQQFPDLHSELNLSSLELGDSALYFCASSVGGSPGETQYFGPGTRLLVL.

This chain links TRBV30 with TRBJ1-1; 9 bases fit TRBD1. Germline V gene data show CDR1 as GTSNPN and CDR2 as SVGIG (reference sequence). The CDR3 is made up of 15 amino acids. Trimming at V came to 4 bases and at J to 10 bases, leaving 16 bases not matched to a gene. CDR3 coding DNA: TGTGCCTGGAAAAGAGACAGGGGGGGATATCTGAGAGCTTTCTTT. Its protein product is CAWKRDRGGYLRAFF.

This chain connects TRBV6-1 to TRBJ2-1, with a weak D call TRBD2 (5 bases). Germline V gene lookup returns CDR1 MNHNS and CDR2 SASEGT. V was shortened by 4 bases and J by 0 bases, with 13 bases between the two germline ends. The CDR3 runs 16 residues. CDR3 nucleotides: TGTGCCAGCAGTGCAGGACTCGCCAGCTCCTACAATGAGCAGTTCTTC. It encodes CASSAGLASSYNEQFF.

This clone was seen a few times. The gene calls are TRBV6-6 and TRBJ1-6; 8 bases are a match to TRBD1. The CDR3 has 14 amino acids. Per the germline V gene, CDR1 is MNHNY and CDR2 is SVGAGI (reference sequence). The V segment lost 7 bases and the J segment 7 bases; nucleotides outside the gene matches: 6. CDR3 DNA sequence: TGTGCCAGCACCGTAGGACAGGGAAATTCACCCCTCCACTTT. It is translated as CASTVGQGNSPLHF.

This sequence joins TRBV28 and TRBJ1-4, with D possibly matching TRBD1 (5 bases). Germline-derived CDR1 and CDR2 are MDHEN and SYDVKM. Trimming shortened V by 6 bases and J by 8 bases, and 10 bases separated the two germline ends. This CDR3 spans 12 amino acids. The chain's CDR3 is CASSDSYEKLFF. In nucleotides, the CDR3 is TGTGCCAGCAGCGACAGCTACGAAAAACTGTTTTTT.

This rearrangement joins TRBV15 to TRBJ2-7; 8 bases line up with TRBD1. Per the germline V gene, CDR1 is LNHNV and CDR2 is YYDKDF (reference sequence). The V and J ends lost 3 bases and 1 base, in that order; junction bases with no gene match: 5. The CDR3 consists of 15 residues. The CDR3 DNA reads TGTGCCACCAGCAGTCTGACAGGGGAGTCCTACGAGCAGTACTTC. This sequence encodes CATSSLTGESYEQYF.

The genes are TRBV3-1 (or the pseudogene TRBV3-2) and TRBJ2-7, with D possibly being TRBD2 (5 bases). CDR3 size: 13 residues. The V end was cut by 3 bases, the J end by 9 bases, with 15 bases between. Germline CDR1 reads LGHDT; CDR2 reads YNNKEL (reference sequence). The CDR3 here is CASSHWSNEGQYF. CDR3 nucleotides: TGTGCCAGCAGCCATTGGTCCAACGAGGGGCAGTACTTC.

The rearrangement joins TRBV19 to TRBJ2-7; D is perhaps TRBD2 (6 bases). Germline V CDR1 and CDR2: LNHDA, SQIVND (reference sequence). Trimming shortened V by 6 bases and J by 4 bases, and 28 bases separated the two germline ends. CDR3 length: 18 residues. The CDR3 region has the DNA TGTGCCAGTAGCTTCGGCGGGGCTGGGTCCGCTAGGGCGTACGAGCAGTACTTC. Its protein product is CASSFGGAGSARAYEQYF. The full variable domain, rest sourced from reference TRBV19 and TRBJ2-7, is DGGITQSPKYLFRKEGQNVTLSCEQNLNHDAMYWYRQDPGQGLRLIYYSQIVNDFQKGDIAEGYSVSREKKESFPLTVTSAQKNPTAFYLCASSFGGAGSARAYEQYFGPGTRLTVT.

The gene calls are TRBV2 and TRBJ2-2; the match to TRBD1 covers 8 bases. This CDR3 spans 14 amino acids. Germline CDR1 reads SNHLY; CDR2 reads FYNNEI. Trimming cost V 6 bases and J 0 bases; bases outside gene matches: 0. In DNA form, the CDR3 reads TGTGCCAGCAGGGGACAGGCGAACACCGGGGAGCTGTTTTTT. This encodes CASRGQANTGELFF.

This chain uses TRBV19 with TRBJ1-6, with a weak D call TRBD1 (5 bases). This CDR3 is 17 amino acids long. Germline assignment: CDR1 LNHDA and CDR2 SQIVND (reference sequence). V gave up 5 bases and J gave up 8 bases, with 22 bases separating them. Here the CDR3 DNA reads TGTGCCAGTAGTCCCCGGGGGGATTCGGCCTTAGATTCACCCCTCCACTTT. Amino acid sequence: CASSPRGDSALDSPLHF.

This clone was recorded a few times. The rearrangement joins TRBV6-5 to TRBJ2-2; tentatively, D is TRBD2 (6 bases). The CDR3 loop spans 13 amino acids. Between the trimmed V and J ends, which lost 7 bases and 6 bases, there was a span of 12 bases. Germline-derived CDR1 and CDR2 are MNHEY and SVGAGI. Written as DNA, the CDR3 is TGTGCCAGCACCAGATCGGGGGCCGGGGAGCTGTTTTTT. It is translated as CASTRSGAGELFF.

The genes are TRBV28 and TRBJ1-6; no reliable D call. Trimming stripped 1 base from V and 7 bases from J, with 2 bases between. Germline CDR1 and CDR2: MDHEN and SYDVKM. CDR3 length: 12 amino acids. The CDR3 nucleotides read TGTGCCAGCAGTTTATCGAATTCACCCCTCCACTTT. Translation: CASSLSNSPLHF.

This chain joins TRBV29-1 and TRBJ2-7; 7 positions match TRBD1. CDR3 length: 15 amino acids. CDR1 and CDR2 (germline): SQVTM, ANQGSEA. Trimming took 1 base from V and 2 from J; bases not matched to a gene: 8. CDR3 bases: TGCAGCGTTGAAGGTGCGGACAGGTCCCCCTACGAGCAGTACTTC. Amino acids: CSVEGADRSPYEQYF.

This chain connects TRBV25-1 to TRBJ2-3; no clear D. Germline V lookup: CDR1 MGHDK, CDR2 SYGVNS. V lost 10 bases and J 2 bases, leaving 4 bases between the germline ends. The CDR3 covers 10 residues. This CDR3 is CATYTDTQYF. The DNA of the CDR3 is TGTGCCACCTACACAGATACGCAGTATTTT.

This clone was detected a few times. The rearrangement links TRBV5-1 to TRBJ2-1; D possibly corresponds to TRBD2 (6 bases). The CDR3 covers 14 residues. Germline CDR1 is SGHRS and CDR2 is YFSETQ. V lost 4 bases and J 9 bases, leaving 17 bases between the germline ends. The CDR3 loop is CASSDPRLVTEQFF. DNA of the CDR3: TGCGCCAGCAGCGACCCGCGACTAGTTACTGAGCAGTTCTTC.

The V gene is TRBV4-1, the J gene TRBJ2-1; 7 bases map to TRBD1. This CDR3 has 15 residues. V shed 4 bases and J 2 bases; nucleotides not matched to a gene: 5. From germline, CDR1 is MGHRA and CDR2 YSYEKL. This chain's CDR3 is CASSLIGQAYNEQFF. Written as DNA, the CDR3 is TGCGCCAGCAGCCTTATCGGACAGGCCTACAATGAGCAGTTCTTC.

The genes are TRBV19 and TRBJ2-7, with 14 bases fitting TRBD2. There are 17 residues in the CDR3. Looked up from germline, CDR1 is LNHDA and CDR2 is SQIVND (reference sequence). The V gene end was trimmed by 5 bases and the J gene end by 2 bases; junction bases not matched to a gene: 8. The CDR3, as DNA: TGTGCCAGTAGTCCAAGGACTAGCGGGGGGCTCCCCTACGAGCAGTACTTC. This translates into CASSPRTSGGLPYEQYF.

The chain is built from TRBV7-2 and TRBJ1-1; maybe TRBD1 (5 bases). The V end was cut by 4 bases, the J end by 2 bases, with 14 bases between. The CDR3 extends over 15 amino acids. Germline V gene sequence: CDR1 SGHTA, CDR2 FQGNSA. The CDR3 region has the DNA TGTGCCAGCAGCTCTGGACATACCCCTAACACTGAAGCTTTCTTT. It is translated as CASSSGHTPNTEAFF.

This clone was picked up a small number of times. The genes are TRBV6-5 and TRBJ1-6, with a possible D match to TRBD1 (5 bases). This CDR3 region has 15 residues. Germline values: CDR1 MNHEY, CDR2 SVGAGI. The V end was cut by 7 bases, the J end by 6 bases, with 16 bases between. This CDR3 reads CASTLRGLSNSPLHF. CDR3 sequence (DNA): TGTGCCAGCACCCTACGGGGGTTGAGTAATTCACCCCTCCACTTT.